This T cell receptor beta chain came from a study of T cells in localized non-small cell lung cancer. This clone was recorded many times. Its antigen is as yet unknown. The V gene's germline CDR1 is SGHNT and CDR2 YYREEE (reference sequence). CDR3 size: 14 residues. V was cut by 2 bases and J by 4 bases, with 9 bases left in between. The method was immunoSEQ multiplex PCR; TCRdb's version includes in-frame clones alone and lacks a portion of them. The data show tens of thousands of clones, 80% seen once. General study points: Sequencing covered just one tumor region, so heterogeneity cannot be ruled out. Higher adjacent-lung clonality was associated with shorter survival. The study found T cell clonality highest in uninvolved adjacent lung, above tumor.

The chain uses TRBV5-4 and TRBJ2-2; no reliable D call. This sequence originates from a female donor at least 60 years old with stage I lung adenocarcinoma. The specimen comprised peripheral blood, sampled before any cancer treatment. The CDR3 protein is CASSLGPITGELFF. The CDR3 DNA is TGTGCCAGCAGCTTAGGACCTATCACCGGGGAGCTGTTTTTT.